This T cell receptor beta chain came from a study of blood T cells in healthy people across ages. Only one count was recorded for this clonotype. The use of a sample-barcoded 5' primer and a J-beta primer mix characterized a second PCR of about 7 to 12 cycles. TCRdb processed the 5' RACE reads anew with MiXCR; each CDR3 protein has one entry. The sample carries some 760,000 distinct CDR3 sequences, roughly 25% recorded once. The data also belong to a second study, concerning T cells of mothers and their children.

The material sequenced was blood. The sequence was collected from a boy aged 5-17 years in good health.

As DNA, the CDR3 is TGTGCCAGCAGCCAGGTGTTATACAAGCAGTACTTC. This sequence encodes CASSQVLYKQYF. The chain has TRBV12-3 or TRBV12-4 and TRBJ2-7; no clear D gene. V was shortened by 6 bases and J by 8 bases, with 14 bases between the two germline ends. The length of the CDR3 is 12 residues.